These T cell receptor beta chains were read from a single sample in a study of T cell responses to AZD1222 COVID-19 vaccine. TCRdb's table, derived via immunoSEQ multiplex PCR, lists solely in-frame clones and lacks some. The sample gives under 200,000 clones, about 90% of which show up once; more than 5.5% is in the top ten. Sequencing was performed on peripheral blood, taken on day 0 of AZD1222 vaccination. The receptor set was obtained from an adult in good health. Both conserved end residues are part of each CDR3. Fields, in order: D gene, J gene, V gene, clone size, CDR3 DNA, CDR3 protein. A D gene is named only where the DNA matches it firmly. Size is stated for part of the rows, as once, few or many counts, or as a class when the clone is expanded.

>TRBD2|TRBJ2-2|TRBV29-1|NA
TGCAGCGTTGTCCTAGCGGGAGGGACCGGGGAGCTGTTTTTT
CSVVLAGGTGELFF
>TRBD1|TRBJ2-7|TRBV28|NA
TGTGCCAGCAGGAGTGGGACAGGGTTCTACGAGCAGTACTTC
CASRSGTGFYEQYF
>NA|TRBJ1-2|TRBV4-1|NA
TGCGCCAGCAGCCAAGAGGTAACAGGGAGTGGCTACACCTTC
CASSQEVTGSGYTF
>NA|TRBJ1-1|TRBV14|NA
TGTGCCAGCAGCCAATTAGTAACCACTGAAGCTTTCTTT
CASSQLVTTEAFF
>TRBD1|TRBJ2-3|TRBV6-5|NA
TGTGCCAGCAGAGCAGGGGGAGATACGCAGTATTTT
CASRAGGDTQYF
>NA|TRBJ1-5|TRBV28|NA
TGTGCCAGCAGGGATAGCAATCAGCCCCAGCATTTT
CASRDSNQPQHF
>NA|TRBJ2-1|TRBV7-2|once
TGTGCCAGCAGCGCATCCTCCTACAATGAGCAGTTCTTC
CASSASSYNEQFF
>NA|TRBJ1-1|TRBV5-1|few
TGCGCCAGCAATGACCGAGCGAACACTGAAGCTTTCTTT
CASNDRANTEAFF
>TRBD1|TRBJ2-1|TRBV28|NA
TGTGCCAGCAGGACAGGGTCCTTTAACAATGAGCAGTTCTTC
CASRTGSFNNEQFF
>NA|TRBJ2-5|TRBV24-1|NA
TGTGCCACCAGTGACCCCGGGCCCTACCAAGAGACCCAGTACTTC
CATSDPGPYQETQYF
>NA|TRBJ1-1|TRBV6-5|NA
TGTGCCAGCAGTTACTCAGGCGGTAACCCGAACACTGAAGCTTTCTTT
CASSYSGGNPNTEAFF
>NA|TRBJ1-6|TRBV2|NA
TGTGCCAGCAGACTGGACAGCTACAATTCACCCCTCCACTTT
CASRLDSYNSPLHF
>NA|TRBJ2-7|TRBV6-5|once
TGTGCCAGCACCCGCGGGTTGGGCTCCTACGAGCAGTACTTC
CASTRGLGSYEQYF
>TRBD2|TRBJ2-1|TRBV6-4|many
TGTGCCAGCAGTGCGGAGCTAGCGGCACCGGCCGATGAGCAGTTCTTC
CASSAELAAPADEQFF
>NA|TRBJ1-5|TRBV2|NA
TGTGCCGGACGGACAGATAGCAATCAGCCCCAGCATTTT
CAGRTDSNQPQHF
>TRBD1|TRBJ1-2|TRBV28|NA
TGTGCCAGCAGTTTATTCATAACCGGACAGGTCAGCTATGGCTACACCTTC
CASSLFITGQVSYGYTF
>TRBD2|TRBJ2-1|TRBV7-2|once
TGTGCCAGCAGCCCAAGCGGGAGAGGGAATGAGCAGTTCTTC
CASSPSGRGNEQFF
>NA|TRBJ1-1|TRBV5-6|NA
TGTGCCAGCAGCCCGGGGCCCTTCCGCTGGGCTTTCTTT
CASSPGPFRWAFF
>TRBD1|TRBJ2-7|TRBV7-9|NA
TGTGCCAGCAGCGTCGGGACAGGCGTCACCTACGAGCAGTACTTC
CASSVGTGVTYEQYF
>NA|TRBJ1-2|TRBV14|NA
TGTGCCAGCAGCCCCTACGAGGGGGGGAGGCATGGCTACACCTTC
CASSPYEGGRHGYTF
>NA|TRBJ1-4|TRBV15|NA
TGTGCCACCAGCAGTGGGGTCGGGCCGCAATTCGAAAAACTGTTTTTT
CATSSGVGPQFEKLFF
>NA|TRBJ2-3|TRBV9|NA
TGTGCCAGCAGCGTAGACCCGACCCGGGCCACAGATACGCAGTATTTT
CASSVDPTRATDTQYF
>NA|TRBJ2-7|TRBV28|once
TGTGCCAGCAGTTCGGGATTCTACGAGCAGTACTTC
CASSSGFYEQYF
>NA|TRBJ1-4|TRBV6-2/TRBV6-3|NA
TGTGCCAGCAGTTACTGGGGTGACGAAAAACTGTTTTTT
CASSYWGDEKLFF
>NA|TRBJ2-7|TRBV11-2|once
TGTGCCAGCAGCTTAGGAATAGCGGAGAGCTCCTACGAGCAGTACTTC
CASSLGIAESSYEQYF
>TRBD1|TRBJ1-4|TRBV19|NA
TGTGCCAGTAAAAGGGGGCCCATACGTAATGAAAAACTGTTTTTT
CASKRGPIRNEKLFF